One sample yielded the 4 T cell receptor beta chains listed below, sequenced in a study of control samples from healthy donors and cancer patients. The protocol was immunoSEQ multiplex PCR, while the TCRdb copy is restricted to in-frame clones and leaves out a portion. The repertoire holds roughly 18,000 clones, with 80% to 85% as singletons. The sample was PBMCs. The source of these receptors is a woman aged 70-85 years with lung cancer.

The genes are TRBV7-2 and TRBJ1-2; TRBD1 might be the D (6 bases). The CDR3 contains 12 residues. CDR1 and CDR2 (germline): SGHTA, FQGNSA. V was clipped by 2 bases and J by 12 bases, with 13 bases between them. The CDR3 sequence: CASSLRGGSDTF. For the CDR3, the DNA is TGTGCCAGCAGCTTAAGAGGGGGGAGTGACACCTTC.

The chain carries TRBV6-5 and TRBJ2-7; D gene uncertain. This CDR3 has 14 residues. CDR1 and CDR2 (germline): MNHEY, SVGAGI. V shed 2 bases and J shed 9 bases, with 17 bases lying between them. The CDR3 sequence is CASSYVAVSLGQYF. CDR3 in DNA: TGTGCCAGCAGTTACGTGGCGGTATCGCTGGGGCAGTACTTC.

The chain couples TRBV7-2 to TRBJ1-6; D gene unclear. Germline V lookup: CDR1 SGHTA, CDR2 FQGNSA. Trimming shortened V by 1 base and J by 9 bases, and 13 bases separated the two germline ends. The CDR3 has 15 residues. The chain's CDR3 is CASSLEGGSTSPLHF. The CDR3 coding sequence is TGTGCCAGCAGCTTAGAGGGAGGGAGTACTTCACCCCTCCACTTT.

The chain combines TRBV2 with TRBJ2-4, with D possibly TRBD1 on 6 matching bases. The length of the CDR3 is 17 residues. Germline V gives CDR1 SNHLY, CDR2 FYNNEI. Trimming left V 0 bases short and J 4 bases short, with 16 bases between. CDR3 coding DNA: TGTGCCAGCAGTGAAGCAAATGGTCAGGGGAGAAAAAACATTCAGTACTTC. Protein product: CASSEANGQGRKNIQYF.